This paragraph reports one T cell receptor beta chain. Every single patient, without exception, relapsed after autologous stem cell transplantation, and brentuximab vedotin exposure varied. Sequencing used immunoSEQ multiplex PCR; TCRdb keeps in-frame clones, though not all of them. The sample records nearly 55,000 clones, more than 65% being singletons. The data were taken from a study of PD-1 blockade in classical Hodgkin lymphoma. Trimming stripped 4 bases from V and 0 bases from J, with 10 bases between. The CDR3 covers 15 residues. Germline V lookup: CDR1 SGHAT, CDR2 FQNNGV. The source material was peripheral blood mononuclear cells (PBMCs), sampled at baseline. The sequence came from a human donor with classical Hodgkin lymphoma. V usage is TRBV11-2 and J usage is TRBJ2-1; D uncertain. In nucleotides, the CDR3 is TGTGCCAGCAGCTCCCACAGAGGCTCCTACAATGAGCAGTTCTTC. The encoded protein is CASSSHRGSYNEQFF.